One T cell receptor beta chain is described in this entry. Looked up from germline, CDR1 is LNHDA and CDR2 is SQIVND (reference sequence). The junction had 10 bases not matched to a gene; V was cut back by 6 bases and J by 0 bases. This CDR3 spans 18 amino acids. Original processing notes: Per-sample TCR counts ranged from about 20,000 to 690,600, median roughly 96,000. TCRdb passed the 5' RACE reads through MiXCR, listing each CDR3 protein once. The V and J calls reflect TCRdb's pipeline rather than the authors' work. The data show some 78,000 distinct CDR3 sequences, roughly 8.4% seen once. The sample belongs to a study of human T cells and chemical hapten exposure. The wider study: Yields of TCR per sample differed, chiefly owing to small differences in pooled library volume.

Unfractionated whole blood was the source of the extracted total RNA. This clonotype was sampled from a male donor in good health. J is TRBJ2-1 and V is TRBV19; 11 nucleotides align to TRBD1. This CDR3 reads CASSPIAGTGGSYNEQFF. CDR3 sequence (DNA): TGTGCCAGTAGCCCTATTGCAGGGACAGGGGGCTCCTACAATGAGCAGTTCTTC.